This T cell receptor beta chain was sequenced for a study of blood T cell repertoires in COVID-19. Study information: The origin of the acute and convalescent COVID-19 samples was the United States, Italy and Spain. The analysed material was cDNA or gDNA that came from T cells, B-cell-depleted T cells, or PBMCs.

From germline, CDR1 is MDHEN and CDR2 SYDVKM. V trimming: 4 bases; J trimming: 2 bases; junction bases outside the gene matches: 7. This CDR3 has 16 residues. Clones were sequenced by immunoSEQ multiplex PCR, and TCRdb holds only the in-frame ones, with some missing. The sample lists 65,000 to 95,000 clones; about four fifths were seen once. V is TRBV28 and J is TRBJ1-3; 8 bases map to TRBD1. Sequenced: peripheral blood. This receptor was taken from a woman between 40 and 55 years old with active or convalescent COVID-19. As DNA, the CDR3 is TGTGCCAGCAGTTCCCCGCAGGGGGCGCCTGGAAACACCATATATTTT. Translation: CASSSPQGAPGNTIYF.